This note documents a single T cell receptor beta chain sequence. Its antigen is as yet unknown. Profiling relied on immunoSEQ multiplex PCR, and the TCRdb table lists in-frame clones only, not all of them. The sample consists of approximately 2.3 million clones, about 92% of them appearing once. This specimen belongs to a study of shared clonotypes between healthy human individuals. Regarding the study as a whole: When naive CD4 clonotypes were compared across a few donors, 4% to 6.5% were shared.

CDR1 is SQVTM, CDR2 ANQGSEA, per germline. The CDR3 is made up of 14 amino acids. V was pared by 4 bases and J by 0 bases, with 3 bases of the junction left unmatched. The rearrangement uses TRBV29-1 and TRBJ2-3; 8 bases map to TRBD2. The sequencing sample was made of naive CD4+ T cells from PBMCs. The subset here: CD45RA+ positively selected. The origin of this receptor is a man younger than 30 in good health. Some clones in this sample may be carry-over from other donors' samples. The chain's CDR3 is CSVVKRESTDTQYF. The CDR3 region has the DNA TGCAGCGTTGTAAAGCGGGAGAGCACAGATACGCAGTATTTT.